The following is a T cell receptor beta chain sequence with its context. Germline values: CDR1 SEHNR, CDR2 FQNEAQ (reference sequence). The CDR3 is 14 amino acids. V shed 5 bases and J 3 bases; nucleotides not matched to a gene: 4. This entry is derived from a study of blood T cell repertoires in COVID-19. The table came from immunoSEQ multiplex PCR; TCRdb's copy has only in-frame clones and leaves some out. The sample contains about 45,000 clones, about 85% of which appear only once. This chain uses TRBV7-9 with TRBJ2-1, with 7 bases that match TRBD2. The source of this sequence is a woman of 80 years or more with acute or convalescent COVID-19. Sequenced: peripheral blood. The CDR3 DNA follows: TGTGCCAGCAGCGCCCGGGACTACTACAATGAGCAGTTCTTC. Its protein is CASSARDYYNEQFF.